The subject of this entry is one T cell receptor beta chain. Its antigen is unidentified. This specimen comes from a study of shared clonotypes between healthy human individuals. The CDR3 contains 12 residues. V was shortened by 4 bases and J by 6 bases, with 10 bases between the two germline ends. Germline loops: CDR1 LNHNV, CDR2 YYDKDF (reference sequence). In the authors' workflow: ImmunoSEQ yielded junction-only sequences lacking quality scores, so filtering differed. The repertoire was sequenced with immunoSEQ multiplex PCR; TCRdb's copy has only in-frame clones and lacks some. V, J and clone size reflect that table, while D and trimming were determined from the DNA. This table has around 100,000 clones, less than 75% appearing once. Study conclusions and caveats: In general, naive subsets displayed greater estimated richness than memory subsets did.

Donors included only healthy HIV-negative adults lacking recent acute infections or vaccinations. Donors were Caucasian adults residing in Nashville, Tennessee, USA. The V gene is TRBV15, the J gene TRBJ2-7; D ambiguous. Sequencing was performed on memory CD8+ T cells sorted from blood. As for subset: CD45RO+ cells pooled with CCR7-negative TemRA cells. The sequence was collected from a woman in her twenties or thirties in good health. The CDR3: CATSKFGSEQYF. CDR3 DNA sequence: TGTGCCACCAGCAAGTTCGGATCCGAGCAGTACTTC.